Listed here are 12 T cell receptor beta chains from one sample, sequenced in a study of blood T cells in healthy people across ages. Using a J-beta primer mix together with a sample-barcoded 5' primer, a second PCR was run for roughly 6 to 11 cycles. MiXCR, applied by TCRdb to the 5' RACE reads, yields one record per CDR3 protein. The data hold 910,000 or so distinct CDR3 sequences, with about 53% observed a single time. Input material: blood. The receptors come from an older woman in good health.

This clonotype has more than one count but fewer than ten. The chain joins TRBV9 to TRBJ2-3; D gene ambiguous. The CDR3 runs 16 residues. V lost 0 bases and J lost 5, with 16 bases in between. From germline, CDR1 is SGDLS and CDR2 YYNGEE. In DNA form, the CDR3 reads TGTGCCAGCAGCGTAGAAAATGGGCTAAACGGAGATACGCAGTATTTT. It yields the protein CASSVENGLNGDTQYF.

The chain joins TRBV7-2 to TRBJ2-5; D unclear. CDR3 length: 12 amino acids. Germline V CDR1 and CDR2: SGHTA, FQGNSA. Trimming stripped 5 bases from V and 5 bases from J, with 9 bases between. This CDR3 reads CASSGPVETQYF. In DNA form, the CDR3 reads TGTGCCAGCAGCGGCCCGGTGGAGACCCAGTACTTC.

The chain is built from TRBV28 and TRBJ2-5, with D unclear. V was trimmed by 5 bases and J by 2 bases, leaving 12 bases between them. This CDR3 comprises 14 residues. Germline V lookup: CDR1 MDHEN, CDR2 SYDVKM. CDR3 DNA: TGTGCCAGCAGTCTTGAGATTTATCAAGAGACCCAGTACTTC. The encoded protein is CASSLEIYQETQYF.

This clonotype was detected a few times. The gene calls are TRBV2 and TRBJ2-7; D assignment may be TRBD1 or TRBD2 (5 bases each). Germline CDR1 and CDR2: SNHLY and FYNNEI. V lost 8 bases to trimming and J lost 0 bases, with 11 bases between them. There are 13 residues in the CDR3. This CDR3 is CASLGDGSYEQYF. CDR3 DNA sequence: TGTGCCAGCTTAGGGGACGGCTCCTACGAGCAGTACTTC.

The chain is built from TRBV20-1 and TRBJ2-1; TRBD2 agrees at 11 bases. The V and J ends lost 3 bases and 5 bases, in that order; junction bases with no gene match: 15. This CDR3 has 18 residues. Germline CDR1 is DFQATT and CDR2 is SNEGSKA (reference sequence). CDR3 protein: CSARISGRAGVTHNEQFF. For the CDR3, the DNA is TGCAGTGCTAGGATTAGCGGGAGGGCGGGAGTCACACACAATGAGCAGTTCTTC.

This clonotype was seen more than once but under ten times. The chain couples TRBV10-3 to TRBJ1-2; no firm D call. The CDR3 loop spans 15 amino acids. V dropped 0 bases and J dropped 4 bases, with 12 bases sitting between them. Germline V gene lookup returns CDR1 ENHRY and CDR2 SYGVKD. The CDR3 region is CAISESTLSGYGYTF. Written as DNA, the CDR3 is TGTGCCATCAGTGAGTCGACACTCTCCGGCTATGGCTACACCTTC.

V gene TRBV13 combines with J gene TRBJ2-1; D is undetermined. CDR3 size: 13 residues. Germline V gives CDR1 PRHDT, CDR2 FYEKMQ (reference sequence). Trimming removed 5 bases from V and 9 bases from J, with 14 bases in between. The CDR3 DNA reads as TGTGCCAGCAGCCCCTGGGGTGTCAGTGAGCAGTTCTTC. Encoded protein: CASSPWGVSEQFF.

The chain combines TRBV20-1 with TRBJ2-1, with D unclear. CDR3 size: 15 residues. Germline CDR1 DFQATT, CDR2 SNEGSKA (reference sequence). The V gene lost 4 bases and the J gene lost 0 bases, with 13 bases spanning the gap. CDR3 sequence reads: CSANHLGYSYNEQFF. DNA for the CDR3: TGCAGTGCTAATCACCTCGGCTACTCCTACAATGAGCAGTTCTTC.

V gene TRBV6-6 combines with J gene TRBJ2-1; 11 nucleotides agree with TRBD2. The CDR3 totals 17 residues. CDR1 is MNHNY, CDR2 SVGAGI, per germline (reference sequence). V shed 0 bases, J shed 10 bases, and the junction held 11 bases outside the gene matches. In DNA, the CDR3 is TGTGCCAGCAGTTACTCCACGGGACTAGCGGACCACAGGGAGCAGTTCTTC. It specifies CASSYSTGLADHREQFF.

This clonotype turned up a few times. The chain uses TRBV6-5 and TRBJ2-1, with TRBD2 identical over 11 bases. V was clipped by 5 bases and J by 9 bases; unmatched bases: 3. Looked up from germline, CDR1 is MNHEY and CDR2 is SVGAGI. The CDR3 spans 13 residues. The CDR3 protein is CASSDGTSGEQFF. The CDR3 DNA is TGTGCCAGCAGTGACGGGACTAGCGGTGAGCAGTTCTTC.

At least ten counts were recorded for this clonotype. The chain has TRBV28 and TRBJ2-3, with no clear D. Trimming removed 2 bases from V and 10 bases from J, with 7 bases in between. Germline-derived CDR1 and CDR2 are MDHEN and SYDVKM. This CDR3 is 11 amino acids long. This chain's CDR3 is CASSLEWAQYF. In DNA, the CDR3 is TGTGCCAGCAGTTTAGAATGGGCGCAGTATTTT.

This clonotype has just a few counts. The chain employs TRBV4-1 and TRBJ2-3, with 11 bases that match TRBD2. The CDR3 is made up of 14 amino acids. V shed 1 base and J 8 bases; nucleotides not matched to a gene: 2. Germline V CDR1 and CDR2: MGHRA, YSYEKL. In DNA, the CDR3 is TGCGCCAGCAGCCAAGGGACTAGCGGGTCTACGCAGTATTTT. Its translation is CASSQGTSGSTQYF.